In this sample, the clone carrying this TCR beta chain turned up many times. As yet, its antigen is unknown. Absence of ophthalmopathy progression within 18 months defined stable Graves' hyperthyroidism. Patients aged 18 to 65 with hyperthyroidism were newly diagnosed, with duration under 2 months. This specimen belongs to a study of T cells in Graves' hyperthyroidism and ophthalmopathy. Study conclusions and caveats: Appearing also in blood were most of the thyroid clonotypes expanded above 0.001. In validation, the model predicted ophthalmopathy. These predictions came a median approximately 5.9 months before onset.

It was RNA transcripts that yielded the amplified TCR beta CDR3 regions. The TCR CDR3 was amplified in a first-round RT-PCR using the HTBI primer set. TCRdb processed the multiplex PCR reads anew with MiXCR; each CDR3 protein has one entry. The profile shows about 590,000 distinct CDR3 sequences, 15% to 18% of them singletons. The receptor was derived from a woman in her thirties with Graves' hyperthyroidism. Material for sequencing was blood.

The CDR3 coding sequence is TGCAGTGCTGAAACGCCTAGCGGGAGCATCGAGCAGTACTTC. Amino acids: CSAETPSGSIEQYF. The chain couples TRBV20-1 to TRBJ2-7, with 10 nucleotides matching TRBD2. The CDR3 covers 14 residues. V was pared by 5 bases and J by 6 bases, with 10 bases of the junction left unmatched. Looked up from germline, CDR1 is DFQATT and CDR2 is SNEGSKA (reference sequence).